This TCR beta chain was sequenced during a study of blood T cell repertoires in COVID-19. Study-wide context: From the United States, Italy and Spain came samples of acute and convalescent COVID-19. Sources were T cells, B-cell-depleted T cells, or PBMCs; the material itself was cDNA or gDNA.

Authors' data handling: Quantification of nucleated cells was approximated via reference gene primer amplification. Measured with immunoSEQ multiplex PCR; TCRdb has only the in-frame clones, and not every one. That table is the source of V, J and clone size, and D and trimming were worked out from the DNA. The profile shows approximately 260,000 clones, 70% to 90% of them singletons. This clone was observed a single time. The identical CDR3 is also encoded by other nucleotide sequences in the sample. Sequencing input: peripheral blood. The clonotype was recovered from a woman aged 40 to 49 with acute or convalescent COVID-19.

Written as DNA, the CDR3 is TGCAGTGCCAGTCATAGGGGTATAGGCTATGGCTACACCTTC. Protein sequence: CSASHRGIGYGYTF. The chain is built from TRBV20-1 and TRBJ1-2, with D tentatively TRBD1 (5 bases). From germline, CDR1 is DFQATT and CDR2 SNEGSKA (reference sequence). V lost 6 bases and J lost 4, with 18 bases in between. This CDR3 is built from 14 residues.